The 7 T cell receptor beta chains below all came from one sample that was sequenced in a study of cytomegalovirus exposure and HLA in healthy donors. 13 Jbeta primers and 60 Vbeta primers were used for the PCR. TCRdb keeps only in-frame clones here, not all; method: immunoSEQ multiplex PCR. The sample shows around 200,000 clones, roughly four fifths of them seen only once. What was sequenced was PBMCs. The receptors come from a man aged 30-40 years in good health and CMV-seronegative.

This clone came up once. The chain uses TRBV19 and TRBJ1-2; 9 positions agree with TRBD1. The CDR3 loop spans 14 amino acids. Germline trimming cut 4 bases from V and 5 bases from J; bases unmatched to any gene: 5. Germline values: CDR1 LNHDA, CDR2 SQIVND (reference sequence). In DNA form, the CDR3 reads TGTGCCAGTAGTACGGACAGGGGATTTTATGGCTACACCTTC. Its translation: CASSTDRGFYGYTF.

This clone was counted a few times. The rearrangement links TRBV28 to TRBJ1-1; no clear D gene. Germline CDR1 MDHEN, CDR2 SYDVKM. The length of the CDR3 is 18 residues. The germline V and J ends were trimmed by 6 bases and 0 bases, with 23 bases remaining between them. CDR3 sequence: CASSSGGVIESVNTEAFF. In DNA form, the CDR3 reads TGTGCCAGCAGCTCCGGCGGGGTAATCGAGTCCGTGAACACTGAAGCTTTCTTT.

This chain links TRBV6-6 with TRBJ1-5, with D uncertain. There are 15 residues in the CDR3. The V end lost 5 bases, the J end lost 1 base, and 12 bases lay between the germline ends. CDR1 MNHNY and CDR2 SVGAGI come from the germline V gene (reference sequence). The CDR3 reads CASSNAHRSNQPQHF. The CDR3 bases are TGTGCCAGCAGTAACGCTCACAGAAGCAATCAGCCCCAGCATTTT.

This CDR3 reads CASSLPRRTSGSRETQYF. The CDR3 nucleotides are TGTGCCAGCAGTTTACCCAGGAGGACTAGCGGGAGTCGAGAGACCCAGTACTTC. V and J are TRBV28 and TRBJ2-5; 13 positions match TRBD2. Germline V gene sequence: CDR1 MDHEN, CDR2 SYDVKM. The V gene end was trimmed by 2 bases and the J gene end by 4 bases; junction bases not matched to a gene: 10. The CDR3 has 18 amino acids.

V gene TRBV11-2 combines with J gene TRBJ2-7, with a possible D match to TRBD2 (6 bases). Trimming shortened V by 2 bases and J by 5 bases, and 16 bases separated the two germline ends. Germline CDR1 SGHAT, CDR2 FQNNGV. This CDR3 region has 15 residues. The CDR3 nucleotides read TGTGCCAGCAGCTTACTGGCGAGCGGGTTCGACGAGCAGTACTTC. Protein sequence: CASSLLASGFDEQYF.

This clone appeared a few times. The rearrangement joins TRBV7-2 to TRBJ2-2, with unresolved D. This CDR3 is built from 13 residues. V dropped 8 bases and J dropped 6 bases, with 13 bases sitting between them. Germline loops: CDR1 SGHTA, CDR2 FQGNSA. Written as DNA, the CDR3 is TGTGCCAGCGGAGTAGGTTTTCCCGGGGAGCTGTTTTTT. Its protein product is CASGVGFPGELFF.

The chain combines TRBV29-1 with TRBJ2-7; D may be TRBD2 (5 bases). Between the trimmed V and J ends, which lost 6 bases and 6 bases, there was a span of 15 bases. CDR3 size: 12 residues. Germline V gene data show CDR1 as SQVTM and CDR2 as ANQGSEA. The DNA for the CDR3 is TGCAGCGTGCTAGCCCAATCGGCCGAGCAGTACTTC. Translation: CSVLAQSAEQYF.